This is a list of T cell receptor beta chains from one sample in a study of early T cells in non-severe SARS-CoV-2 infection. A single record per CDR3 protein comes from TCRdb applying MiXCR to the 5' RACE reads. The table shows some 49,000 distinct CDR3 sequences, with about 11% occurring only once. Material for sequencing was whole blood. The receptors were sampled from an adult who was a healthcare worker with PCR-confirmed SARS-CoV-2 infection or an uninfected control (not recorded which). Both conserved end residues are part of each CDR3. A D gene is named only where the DNA matches it firmly. Clone size is given for some rows only: seen once, a few or many times, or a class if the clone is expanded.

>NA|NA|TRBV11-1|TRBJ2-7
CASSPYGLGESYEQYF
TGTGCCAGCAGCCCGTATGGTTTGGGCGAATCCTACGAGCAGTACTTC
>many|TRBD1|TRBV11-1|TRBJ2-1
CASGQGPNESDEQFF
TGTGCCAGCGGACAGGGACCCAACGAGTCTGATGAGCAGTTCTTC
>many|TRBD2|TRBV18|TRBJ2-4
CASSPRGTSGGIQYF
TGTGCCAGCTCACCCCGCGGGACTAGCGGGGGTATTCAGTACTTC
>many|NA|TRBV4-2|TRBJ1-1
CASSRVQGEAEAFF
TGTGCCAGCAGCCGGGTACAGGGAGAGGCTGAAGCTTTCTTT
>few|TRBD1|TRBV11-3|TRBJ1-2
CASSETGGGGYTF
TGTGCCAGCAGCGAGACAGGGGGTGGAGGCTACACCTTC
>NA|NA|TRBV29-1|TRBJ2-3
CSVNLQPDTQYF
TGCAGCGTAAACCTACAGCCAGATACGCAGTATTTT
>few|NA|TRBV11-1|TRBJ1-1
CASSLALDTEAFF
TGTGCCAGCAGCTTAGCGCTGGACACTGAAGCTTTCTTT
>few|NA|TRBV20-1|TRBJ2-1
CSARIGWAYNEQFF
TGCAGTGCTAGAATAGGGTGGGCCTACAATGAGCAGTTCTTC
>NA|TRBD1|TRBV5-1|TRBJ2-1
CASSSTQGAGSEQFF
TGCGCCAGCAGCTCAACACAGGGGGCAGGGAGTGAGCAGTTCTTC
>many|TRBD2|TRBV10-1|TRBJ2-3
CASRIPGGGETDTQYF
TGCGCCAGCAGGATACCGGGAGGCGGGGAGACAGATACGCAGTATTTT
>NA|TRBD1|TRBV11-2|TRBJ1-1
CASSSRDRGTEAFF
TGTGCCAGCAGCTCCCGGGACAGGGGCACTGAAGCTTTCTTT
>few|TRBD1|TRBV7-8|TRBJ1-2
CASSLGGQGGGYTF
TGTGCCAGCAGCTTAGGAGGACAGGGAGGTGGCTACACCTTC
>few|NA|TRBV12-3/TRBV12-4|TRBJ1-1
CASFKDMWTEAFF
TGTGCCAGCTTTAAGGACATGTGGACTGAAGCTTTCTTT
>many|NA|TRBV19|TRBJ1-4
CASSIDSLNEKLFF
TGTGCCAGTAGTATAGACAGTTTAAATGAAAAACTGTTTTTT
>few|NA|TRBV2|TRBJ1-4
CASRGPAGKLFF
TGTGCCAGCAGGGGGCCGGCCGGAAAACTGTTTTTT
>few|NA|TRBV10-3|TRBJ1-6
CAISSSSYNSPLHF
TGTGCCATCAGCTCGAGCTCCTATAATTCACCCCTCCACTTT
>few|TRBD1|TRBV14|TRBJ2-2
CASSPRTGGSGELFF
TGTGCCAGCAGCCCTCGGACAGGGGGATCCGGGGAGCTGTTTTTT
>once|NA|TRBV4-3|TRBJ2-1
CASSQDIMSGSSYNEQFF
TGCGCCAGCAGCCAAGATATAATGAGCGGGTCTTCCTACAATGAGCAGTTCTTC
>many|NA|TRBV2|TRBJ1-1
CASSEAVNRALNTEAFF
TGTGCCAGCAGTGAAGCCGTGAACAGGGCATTGAACACTGAAGCTTTCTTT
>NA|NA|TRBV28|TRBJ1-5
CASSQLGIDQPQHF
TGTGCCAGCAGTCAGCTCGGGATCGATCAGCCCCAGCATTTT
>few|NA|TRBV7-9|TRBJ2-2
CASSRKRNTGELFF
TGTGCCAGCAGCAGAAAGAGGAACACCGGGGAGCTGTTTTTT
>many|NA|TRBV11-2|TRBJ2-7
CASSRTYEQYF
TGTGCCAGCAGCAGAACCTACGAGCAGTACTTC
>many|TRBD2|TRBV20-1|TRBJ2-5
CSATLAGGLETQYF
TGCAGTGCTACCCTAGCGGGGGGTTTGGAGACCCAGTACTTC
>few|NA|TRBV27|TRBJ1-3
CASRAGNTIYF
TGTGCCAGCAGGGCCGGAAACACCATATATTTT
>NA|NA|TRBV29-1|TRBJ2-7
CSVRSDGGRSEQYF
TGCAGCGTTCGGTCCGACGGAGGGAGGAGCGAGCAGTACTTC
>few|NA|TRBV20-1|TRBJ1-2
CSASTGLDNYGYTF
TGCAGTGCTTCTACCGGGCTGGATAACTATGGCTACACCTTC
>NA|NA|TRBV6-4|TRBJ1-1
CASSSSRNTEAFF
TGTGCCAGCAGTTCATCCCGGAACACTGAAGCTTTCTTT
>many|NA|TRBV12-3/TRBV12-4|TRBJ1-2
CASSFGPPGYTF
TGTGCCAGCAGTTTTGGACCGCCTGGCTACACCTTC
>few|NA|TRBV2|TRBJ2-7
CASSHNEQYF
TGTGCCAGCAGCCACAACGAGCAGTACTTC
>NA|NA|TRBV4-1|TRBJ1-5
CASSQGGERPQHF
TGCGCCAGCAGCCAAGGAGGGGAGCGGCCCCAGCATTTT
>many|NA|TRBV7-9|TRBJ1-1
CASSLDWQEAFF
TGTGCCAGCAGCTTAGATTGGCAAGAAGCTTTCTTT
>NA|NA|TRBV20-1|TRBJ1-1
CSARDGTAMNTEAFF
TGCAGTGCTAGAGATGGGACTGCTATGAACACTGAAGCTTTCTTT
>many|NA|TRBV24-1|TRBJ2-2
CATSEGGRGELFF
TGTGCCACCAGTGAGGGGGGTCGCGGGGAGCTGTTTTTT
>NA|NA|TRBV12-3/TRBV12-4|TRBJ1-1
CASTLWGTEAFF
TGTGCCAGCACCCTATGGGGAACTGAAGCTTTCTTT
>few|NA|TRBV6-5|TRBJ2-7
CASSKIQSYEQYF
TGTGCCAGCAGTAAGATACAAAGCTACGAGCAGTACTTC
>NA|TRBD1|TRBV5-4|TRBJ2-5
CASSLAGTGPSGETQYF
TGTGCCAGCAGCTTGGCAGGGACAGGGCCGTCAGGAGAGACCCAGTACTTC
>NA|TRBD2|TRBV11-2|TRBJ2-3
CASSLRTSGLTDTQYF
TGTGCCAGCAGCTTACGGACTAGCGGCCTCACAGATACGCAGTATTTT
>few|TRBD1|TRBV11-3|TRBJ2-3
CASGQGITDTQYF
TGTGCCAGCGGACAGGGGATCACAGATACGCAGTATTTT
>many|NA|TRBV4-2|TRBJ2-3
CASSQSGTDTQYF
TGTGCCAGCAGCCAAAGCGGTACAGATACGCAGTATTTT
>many|TRBD2|TRBV7-2|TRBJ2-2
CASSLEGGRAYTGELFF
TGTGCCAGCAGCTTAGAAGGCGGGAGGGCCTACACCGGGGAGCTGTTTTTT
>many|NA|TRBV19|TRBJ2-4
CASRNRRGPAKNIQYF
TGTGCCAGTAGAAACAGACGGGGCCCAGCCAAAAACATTCAGTACTTC
>NA|NA|TRBV6-5|TRBJ2-7
CASSYQGGGDEQYF
TGTGCCAGCAGTTACCAGGGGGGAGGTGACGAGCAGTACTTC
>NA|TRBD1|TRBV27|TRBJ2-1
CASSQGQDGNEQFF
TGTGCCAGCAGTCAAGGACAGGATGGAAATGAGCAGTTCTTC
>many|NA|TRBV29-1|TRBJ2-2
CSVGARKNTGELFF
TGCAGCGTTGGGGCTAGGAAAAACACCGGGGAGCTGTTTTTT
>NA|NA|TRBV10-3|TRBJ2-2
CAISGTGGTGELFF
TGTGCCATCAGTGGGACCGGAGGGACCGGGGAGCTGTTTTTT
>many|TRBD2|TRBV2|TRBJ2-1
CASSQTSREQFF
TGTGCCAGCAGTCAGACTAGCCGCGAGCAGTTCTTC
>many|NA|TRBV6-5|TRBJ1-5
CASSWGGNQPQHF
TGTGCCAGCAGTTGGGGAGGCAATCAGCCCCAGCATTTT
>NA|TRBD1|TRBV5-5|TRBJ2-5
CASSIQGEETQYF
TGTGCCAGCAGCATACAGGGGGAAGAGACCCAGTACTTC
>NA|NA|TRBV19|TRBJ1-2
CASSISRDGGSYTF
TGTGCCAGTAGTATATCCCGGGACGGGGGGAGCTACACCTTC